Below, 3 T cell receptor beta chains from the same sample are listed, as sequenced in a study of CD8 T cells in Susac syndrome. After extraction with the RNeasy kit, roughly 0.5 to 1 ug of the RNA was reverse transcribed using random hexamers. MiXCR, applied by TCRdb to the immunoSEQ multiplex PCR reads, yields one record per CDR3 protein. The profile shows about 250,000 distinct CDR3 sequences, over 85% of them singletons. Input material: CD4+ T cells from PBMCs. All receptors come from a human donor with multiple sclerosis.

The J gene is TRBJ2-7, the V gene TRBV5-1; weak D call: TRBD2 (5 bases). This CDR3 spans 15 amino acids. Germline V lookup: CDR1 SGHRS, CDR2 YFSETQ. The V end lost 3 bases, the J end lost 4 bases, and 17 bases lay between the germline ends. CDR3 sequence (DNA): TGCGCCAGCAGCTCAAGGGTCGGGAATGGGTACGAGCAGTACTTC. Translation: CASSSRVGNGYEQYF. Based on the CDR3 plus reference TRBV5-1 and TRBJ2-7, the full variable domain is KAGVTQTPRYLIKTRGQQVTLSCSPISGHRSVSWYQQTPGQGLQFLFEYFSETQRNKGNFPGRFSGRQFSNSRSEMNVSTLELGDSALYLCASSSRVGNGYEQYFGPGTRLTVT.

The chain recombines TRBV4-1 with TRBJ1-5; D may be TRBD1 (6 bases). Germline V lookup: CDR1 MGHRA, CDR2 YSYEKL. Trimming took off 4 bases at V and 1 base at J, with 14 bases between the two ends. The CDR3 contains 16 residues. In DNA, the CDR3 is TGCGCCAGCAGCCCCTCCGACAGGCGAAGCAATCAGCCCCAGCATTTT. Protein product: CASSPSDRRSNQPQHF.

The rearrangement joins TRBV5-1 to TRBJ2-1; 8 nucleotides line up with TRBD2. This CDR3 is built from 16 residues. The junction had 9 bases not matched to a gene; V was cut back by 7 bases and J by 0 bases. Looked up from germline, CDR1 is SGHRS and CDR2 is YFSETQ. This CDR3 reads CASGPSGYSSYNEQFF. For the CDR3, the DNA is TGCGCCAGCGGTCCTAGCGGGTATAGCTCCTACAATGAGCAGTTCTTC. The whole variable domain, filled in from reference TRBV5-1 and TRBJ2-1, reads KAGVTQTPRYLIKTRGQQVTLSCSPISGHRSVSWYQQTPGQGLQFLFEYFSETQRNKGNFPGRFSGRQFSNSRSEMNVSTLELGDSALYLCASGPSGYSSYNEQFFGPGTRLTVL.